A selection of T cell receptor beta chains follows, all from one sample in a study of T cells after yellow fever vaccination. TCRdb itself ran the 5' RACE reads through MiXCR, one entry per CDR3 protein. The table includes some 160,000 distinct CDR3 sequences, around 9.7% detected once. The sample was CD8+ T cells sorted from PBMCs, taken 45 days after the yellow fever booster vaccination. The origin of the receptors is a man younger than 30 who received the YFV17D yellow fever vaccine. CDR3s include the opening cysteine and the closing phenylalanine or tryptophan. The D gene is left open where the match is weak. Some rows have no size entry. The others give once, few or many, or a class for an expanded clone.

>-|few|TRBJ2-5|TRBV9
CASSVAGSKETQYF
TGTGCCAGCAGCGTAGCTGGCAGTAAGGAGACCCAGTACTTC
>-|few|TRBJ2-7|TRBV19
CASSEGSYYEQYF
TGTGCCAGTAGTGAAGGCAGCTACTACGAGCAGTACTTC
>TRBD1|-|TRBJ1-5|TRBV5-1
CASGGQGAMGNQPQHF
TGCGCCAGCGGTGGACAGGGAGCAATGGGGAATCAGCCCCAGCATTTT
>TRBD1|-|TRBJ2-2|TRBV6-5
CASSLGQGLGELFF
TGTGCCAGCAGTTTGGGACAGGGTCTCGGGGAGCTGTTTTTT
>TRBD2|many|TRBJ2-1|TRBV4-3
CASSQVWASGGVYEQFF
TGCGCCAGCAGCCAAGTTTGGGCGAGCGGGGGGGTTTATGAGCAGTTCTTC
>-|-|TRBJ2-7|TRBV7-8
CASSSLERAGRLDEQYF
TGTGCCAGCAGCTCCCTTGAGCGGGCAGGCCGCCTGGACGAGCAGTACTTC
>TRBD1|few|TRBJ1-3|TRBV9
CASSVGTGTVSGNTIYF
TGTGCCAGCAGCGTAGGGACAGGGACTGTTTCAGGAAACACCATATATTTT
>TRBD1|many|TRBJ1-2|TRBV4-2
CASSQDLGQGGEGYTF
TGTGCCAGCAGCCAAGATTTAGGACAGGGTGGCGAGGGCTACACCTTC
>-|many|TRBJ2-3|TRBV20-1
CSAFGTATDTQYF
TGCAGTGCCTTCGGGACCGCCACAGATACGCAGTATTTT
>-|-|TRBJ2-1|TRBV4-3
CASSQDGLGNEQFF
TGCGCCAGCAGCCAAGACGGTTTAGGCAATGAGCAGTTCTTC
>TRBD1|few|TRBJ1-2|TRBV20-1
CSAGQGFLYGYTF
TGCAGTGCTGGACAGGGGTTCCTCTATGGCTACACCTTC
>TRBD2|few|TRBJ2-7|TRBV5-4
CASNQGRGAYEQYF
TGTGCCAGCAACCAAGGACGGGGGGCCTACGAGCAGTACTTC
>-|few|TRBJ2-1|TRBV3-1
CASAMDSYNEQFF
TGTGCCAGCGCGATGGACTCATACAATGAGCAGTTCTTC
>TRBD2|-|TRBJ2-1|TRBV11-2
CASRPSGGGNEQFF
TGTGCCAGCCGGCCCAGCGGGGGGGGGAATGAGCAGTTCTTC
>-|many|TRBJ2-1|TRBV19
CASSTGQLSYEQFF
TGTGCCAGTAGTACAGGACAGCTTAGCTATGAGCAGTTCTTC
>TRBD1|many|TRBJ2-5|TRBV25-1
CASSEQGASETQYF
TGTGCCAGCAGTGAACAGGGGGCATCGGAGACCCAGTACTTC
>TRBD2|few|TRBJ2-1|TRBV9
CASSEAGLSYNEQFF
TGTGCCAGCAGCGAGGCGGGACTATCCTACAATGAGCAGTTCTTC
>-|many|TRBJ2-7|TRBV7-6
CASSPGGTGTYEQYF
TGTGCCAGCAGCCCGGGGGGGACAGGGACCTACGAGCAGTACTTC
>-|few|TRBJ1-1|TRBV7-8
CASSHSGQSGTEAFF
TGTGCCAGCAGCCACAGCGGACAATCGGGAACTGAAGCTTTCTTT
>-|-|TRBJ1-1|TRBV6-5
CASSYSRGFEAFF
TGTGCCAGCAGTTACTCGCGGGGCTTCGAAGCTTTCTTT
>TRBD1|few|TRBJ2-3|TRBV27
CASSTRQGIKSYTQYF
TGTGCCAGCAGTACGCGACAGGGGATAAAGTCATATACGCAGTATTTT
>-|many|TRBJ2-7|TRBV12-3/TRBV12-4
CASSLSGEEYF
TGTGCCAGCAGTTTATCTGGGGAGGAATACTTC
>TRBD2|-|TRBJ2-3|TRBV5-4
CASSGGLLTSTDTQYF
TGTGCCAGCAGCGGGGGACTACTCACTTCCACAGATACGCAGTATTTT
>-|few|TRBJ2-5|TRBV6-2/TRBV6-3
CASSDPGKTQYF
TGTGCCAGCAGTGACCCTGGAAAGACCCAGTACTTC
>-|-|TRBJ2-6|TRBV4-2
CASSQFPRPGSGANVLTF
TGTGCCAGCAGCCAATTCCCCCGTCCAGGGTCTGGGGCCAACGTCCTGACTTTC
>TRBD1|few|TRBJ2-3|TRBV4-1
CASSPGTGWGPDTQYF
TGCGCCAGCAGCCCCGGGACAGGTTGGGGGCCAGATACGCAGTATTTT
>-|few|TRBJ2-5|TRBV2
CASRPGGATTQYF
TGTGCCAGCAGGCCCGGGGGAGCGACGACCCAGTACTTC
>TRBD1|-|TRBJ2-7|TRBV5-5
CASSLRTGAREQYF
TGTGCCAGCAGCTTGAGGACAGGGGCAAGGGAGCAGTACTTC
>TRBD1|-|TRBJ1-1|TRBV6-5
CASRTGQGPTEAFF
TGTGCCAGCAGGACCGGACAGGGGCCCACTGAAGCTTTCTTT
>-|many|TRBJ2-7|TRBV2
CASTRQDSYEQYF
TGTGCCAGCACCCGACAGGACTCCTACGAGCAGTACTTC
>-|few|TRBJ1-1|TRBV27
CASSLYRADTEAFF
TGTGCCAGCAGTTTATACAGGGCGGACACTGAAGCTTTCTTT
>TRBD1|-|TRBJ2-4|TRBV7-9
CASSLDQGALAKNIQYF
TGTGCCAGCAGCTTAGACCAGGGGGCCTTAGCCAAAAACATTCAGTACTTC
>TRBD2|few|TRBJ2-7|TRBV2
CASTEGGGLYEQYF
TGTGCCAGCACCGAGGGCGGGGGGCTTTACGAGCAGTACTTC
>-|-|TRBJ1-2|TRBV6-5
CASSPARGAYGYTF
TGTGCCAGCAGCCCGGCCAGGGGCGCCTATGGCTACACCTTC
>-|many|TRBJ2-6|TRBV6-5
CASHTGGVSGANVLTF
TGTGCCAGCCATACCGGCGGGGTCTCTGGGGCCAACGTCCTGACTTTC
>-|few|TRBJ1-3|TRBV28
CASSPTSAGGATIYF
TGTGCCAGCAGTCCAACTTCGGCCGGCGGAGCCACCATATATTTT
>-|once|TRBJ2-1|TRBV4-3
CASSQGLGGRASSYNEQFF
TGCGCCAGCAGCCAAGGTCTCGGGGGCAGGGCAAGCTCCTACAATGAGCAGTTCTTC